Following are 26 T cell receptor beta chains from one sample sequenced in a study of neurological immune-mediated disorders. Each CDR3 protein gets one entry after TCRdb re-called the 5' RACE reads with MiXCR. The sample has under 40,000 distinct CDR3 sequences, roughly 14% seen once. Sequencing was performed on PBMCs. These receptors originate from a woman aged 50 to 60 with HTLV-1-associated myelopathy (HAM/TSP).

At least ten counts were recorded for this clonotype. The chain combines TRBV20-1 with TRBJ1-2; D not certain. The germline V and J ends were trimmed by 5 bases and 4 bases, with 11 bases remaining between them. Germline lookup yields CDR1 DFQATT and CDR2 SNEGSKA (reference sequence). There are 12 residues in the CDR3. The CDR3 DNA sequence: TGCAGTGCTGTGACACATTCCTATGGCTACACCTTC. Translation: CSAVTHSYGYTF.

The chain is built from TRBV4-1 and TRBJ2-3, with 12 positions matching TRBD2. Looked up from germline, CDR1 is MGHRA and CDR2 is YSYEKL. Unmatched junction bases numbered 4, after V lost 6 bases and J lost 3 bases. This CDR3 is 15 amino acids long. The CDR3 spells CASSPSGGETDTQYF. The CDR3 bases are TGCGCCAGCAGTCCTAGCGGGGGGGAAACAGATACGCAGTATTTT.

This clonotype occurred many times. CDR3 nucleotides: TGTGCCAGTAGAACCGGGACAGGACGCCCCGAAGCTTTCTTT. Translated, it gives CASRTGTGRPEAFF. The chain links TRBV27 to TRBJ1-1, with TRBD1 matching over 8 bases. This CDR3 region has 14 residues. V was pared by 9 bases and J by 8 bases, with 14 bases of the junction left unmatched. The germline V gene encodes CDR1 MNHEY and CDR2 SMNVEV (reference sequence).

This clonotype was counted at least ten times. The J gene is TRBJ2-7, the V gene TRBV7-9; D is ambiguous. From germline, CDR1 is SEHNR and CDR2 FQNEAQ (reference sequence). Trimming cost V 5 bases and J 1 base, with 15 bases left between them. The CDR3 has 15 amino acids. The CDR3 is CASSGMTLLSYEQYF. In DNA, the CDR3 is TGTGCCAGCAGCGGAATGACTTTACTTTCCTACGAGCAGTACTTC.

This clonotype has ten or more counts. The V gene is TRBV20-1, the J gene TRBJ2-1, with 9 positions matching TRBD1. The trim removed 2 bases at V and 3 bases at J, leaving 5 bases unmatched. This CDR3 region has 15 residues. Germline values: CDR1 DFQATT, CDR2 SNEGSKA (reference sequence). CDR3 residues: CSARTDRGNYNEQFF. Written as DNA, the CDR3 is TGCAGTGCTAGAACGGACAGGGGAAACTACAATGAGCAGTTCTTC.

This clonotype was counted many times. The chain combines TRBV5-6 with TRBJ2-1; D might be TRBD1 or TRBD2, each matching 7 bases. The V and J ends lost 4 bases and 15 bases respectively, with 20 bases between them. Per germline, CDR1 SGHDT and CDR2 YYEEEE. The CDR3 spans 13 residues. The CDR3, as DNA: TGTGCCAGCAGCGCGGGGGATCGAGGGGGCGGGTTCTTC. It codes for CASSAGDRGGGFF.

The sample holds many counts of this clonotype. The chain recombines TRBV5-1 with TRBJ1-1, with 7 nucleotides matching TRBD1. From germline, CDR1 is SGHRS and CDR2 YFSETQ. The CDR3 runs to 11 residues. With 3 bases clipped from V and 10 bases from J, the junction kept 3 bases outside the gene matches. The CDR3 reads CASSSGQRAFF. The CDR3 nucleotides are TGCGCCAGCAGCTCGGGACAGCGAGCTTTCTTT.

This clonotype has a count of ten or more. This chain uses TRBV7-9 with TRBJ2-1; the D gene is possibly TRBD1 (5 bases). V lost 6 bases, J lost 3 bases, and 6 bases lay in between. Germline loops: CDR1 SEHNR, CDR2 FQNEAQ (reference sequence). The CDR3 is 12 amino acids. The CDR3 DNA follows: TGTGCCAGCAGAACAGGCTACAATGAGCAGTTCTTC. Its translation: CASRTGYNEQFF.

By share, this clonotype counts as medium-sized (0.01 to 0.1%). The gene calls are TRBV3-1 and TRBJ2-1; TRBD2 aligns across 13 bases. This CDR3 is 18 amino acids long. CDR1 is LGHDT and CDR2 is YNNKEL in the germline V gene (reference sequence). The ends lost 4 bases at V and 12 bases at J; junction bases unmatched: 18. The chain's CDR3 is CASSRRDSGLAGAWGQFF. The CDR3, as DNA: TGTGCCAGCAGCCGCCGGGACAGTGGACTAGCGGGGGCCTGGGGGCAGTTCTTC.

This clonotype occurred many times. This chain joins TRBV5-1 and TRBJ1-2; 8 nucleotides align to TRBD1. V shed 3 bases, J shed 4 bases, and the junction held 2 bases outside the gene matches. The CDR3 runs to 13 residues. CDR1 is SGHRS, CDR2 YFSETQ, per germline. The CDR3, as DNA: TGCGCCAGCAGCTCCGGACAGGGCTATGGCTACACCTTC. Encoded protein: CASSSGQGYGYTF.

Ten or more counts support this clonotype. The chain is built from TRBV6-2 or TRBV6-3 and TRBJ2-7, with D possibly TRBD2 on 6 matching bases. The V gene lost 0 bases and the J gene lost 0 bases, with 18 bases spanning the gap. CDR1 MNHEY and CDR2 SVGEGT come from the germline V gene. This CDR3 is built from 18 residues. The chain's CDR3 is CASSYSPNWRGSSYEQYF. The CDR3 DNA sequence: TGTGCCAGCAGTTACTCGCCGAACTGGCGGGGAAGCTCCTACGAGCAGTACTTC.

At least ten counts were recorded for this clonotype. The chain carries TRBV28 and TRBJ2-3; tentatively, D is TRBD1 or TRBD2 (5 bases each). The germline V gene has CDR1 MDHEN and CDR2 SYDVKM. The germline V and J ends were trimmed by 4 bases and 1 base, with 15 bases remaining between them. The CDR3 is 16 amino acids. DNA of the CDR3: TGTGCCAGCAGTTCCCTCAGGGTGGGGGGCACAGATACGCAGTATTTT. Protein product: CASSSLRVGGTDTQYF.

This clonotype has a count of ten or more. This rearrangement joins TRBV20-1 to TRBJ2-5, with D hard to call. The CDR3 totals 12 residues. The V and J ends lost 3 bases and 0 bases respectively, with 5 bases between them. Germline-derived CDR1 and CDR2 are DFQATT and SNEGSKA (reference sequence). CDR3 sequence (DNA): TGCAGTGCTAGTGACCACCAAGAGACCCAGTACTTC. Translating it yields CSASDHQETQYF.

This clonotype was seen ten or more times. J is TRBJ1-1 and V is TRBV5-6; 10 nucleotides match TRBD1. The J segment lost 0 bases and the V segment lost 5 bases, leaving 10 bases of the junction unmatched. This CDR3 has 17 residues. Looked up from germline, CDR1 is SGHDT and CDR2 is YYEEEE. The chain's CDR3 is CASRDGQGVRMNTEAFF. The CDR3 DNA reads as TGTGCCAGCAGAGACGGACAGGGGGTCCGGATGAACACTGAAGCTTTCTTT.

This clonotype was seen repeatedly, ten times or more. The CDR3, as DNA: TGTGCCAGCAGTTCCCGACAGTCCCGGATGAACACTGAAGCTTTCTTT. This codes for CASSSRQSRMNTEAFF. The genes are TRBV6-2 or TRBV6-3 and TRBJ1-1, with D possibly matching TRBD1 (5 bases). CDR3 length equals 16 residues. Trimming took off 4 bases at V and 0 bases at J, with 15 bases between the two ends. The germline gives CDR1 MNHEY, CDR2 SVGEGT.

Concerning this clonotype itself: A much larger clone differs by one base, so this may be a read error. The genes are TRBV7-9 and TRBJ2-3; the match to TRBD1 covers 7 bases. The CDR3 runs to 15 residues. Losses at the gene ends were 5 bases for V and 0 bases for J; bases not matched to a gene: 5. Per the germline V gene, CDR1 is SEHNR and CDR2 is FQNEAQ (reference sequence). This CDR3 reads CASSTYRGSTDTQYF. CDR3 bases: TGTGCCAGCAGCACTTACAGGGGAAGCACAGATACGCAGTATTTT.

The table lists this clonotype with many counts. The V and J genes are TRBV3-1 and TRBJ2-1; D not resolved. The V and J ends lost 3 bases and 0 bases respectively, with 9 bases between them. The CDR3 is 15 residues long. CDR1 and CDR2 from the germline V gene are LGHDT and YNNKEL (reference sequence). As DNA, the CDR3 is TGTGCCAGCAGCCAGGGCCTGAACTCCTACAATGAGCAGTTCTTC. Its translation: CASSQGLNSYNEQFF.

Ten or more counts support this clonotype. This rearrangement joins TRBV20-1 to TRBJ1-1; D gene unclear. The V end was cut by 4 bases, the J end by 5 bases, with 8 bases between. The germline V gene encodes CDR1 DFQATT and CDR2 SNEGSKA (reference sequence). CDR3 length: 11 amino acids. CDR3 DNA: TGCAGTGCTAAAATCGGGACTGAAGCTTTCTTT. Protein product: CSAKIGTEAFF.

This clonotype was recorded at least ten times. J is TRBJ2-3 and V is TRBV7-6; D may be TRBD2 (6 bases). CDR1 is SGHVS and CDR2 is FNYEAQ in the germline V gene. Trimming stripped 2 bases from V and 4 bases from J, with 10 bases between. The CDR3 contains 14 residues. The CDR3 protein is CASSLRRGADTQYF. The DNA for the CDR3 is TGTGCCAGCAGCTTACGGCGGGGAGCAGATACGCAGTATTTT.

This clonotype was seen a few times. The chain has TRBV7-3 and TRBJ2-1, with 8 bases aligning to TRBD1. Germline V gene data show CDR1 as SGHTA and CDR2 as FQGTGA. The CDR3 extends over 15 amino acids. J gave up 2 bases and V 5 bases, and 5 bases lay outside the gene matches. The CDR3 here is CASSADRGAYNEQFF. CDR3 coding DNA: TGTGCCAGCAGCGCCGACAGGGGCGCCTACAATGAGCAGTTCTTC.

This clonotype has ten or more counts. This chain joins TRBV5-1 and TRBJ2-5; D unclear. The CDR3 contains 14 residues. Germline CDR1 SGHRS, CDR2 YFSETQ. Trimming removed 2 bases at V and 5 bases at J, with 13 bases between. The CDR3 DNA sequence: TGCGCCAGCAGCTTTTCTGGAGCATCGGAGACCCAGTACTTC. Its translation: CASSFSGASETQYF. The full variable domain, its missing parts supplied by reference TRBV5-1 and TRBJ2-5, is KAGVTQTPRYLIKTRGQQVTLSCSPISGHRSVSWYQQTPGQGLQFLFEYFSETQRNKGNFPGRFSGRQFSNSRSEMNVSTLELGDSALYLCASSFSGASETQYFGPGTRLLVL.

This clonotype was detected many times. The chain uses TRBV12-3 or TRBV12-4 and TRBJ1-2, with D perhaps TRBD1 (5 bases). V was clipped by 4 bases and J by 8 bases, with 17 bases between them. The CDR3 runs 14 residues. The CDR3 sequence is CASSYEGRVAGYTF. The CDR3 coding sequence is TGTGCCAGCAGTTACGAGGGACGGGTGGCAGGCTACACCTTC.

This clonotype was counted ten times or more. The chain recombines TRBV7-6 with TRBJ2-2, with 8 nucleotides matching TRBD1. The CDR3 runs to 20 residues. Trimming removed 1 base from V and 7 bases from J; junction bases left unmatched: 20. The V gene's germline CDR1 is SGHVS and CDR2 FNYEAQ. The chain's CDR3 is CASSLVSTLSMAGGFGELFF. CDR3 nucleotide sequence: TGTGCCAGCAGCTTAGTTTCGACTCTCAGTATGGCAGGGGGCTTCGGGGAGCTGTTTTTT. The entire variable domain, with the rest obtained from reference TRBV7-6 and TRBJ2-2, is as follows: GAGVSQSPRYKVTKRGQDVALRCDPISGHVSLYWYRQALGQGPEFLTYFNYEAQQDKSGLPNDRFSAERPEGSISTLTIQRTEQRDSAMYRCASSLVSTLSMAGGFGELFFGEGSRLTVL.

This clonotype was seen a handful of times. The chain links TRBV5-1 to TRBJ2-1, with D possibly TRBD1 on 6 matching bases. Trimming cost V 2 bases and J 10 bases, with 22 bases left between them. Germline lookup yields CDR1 SGHRS and CDR2 YFSETQ. This CDR3 has 16 amino acids. CDR3 sequence reads: CASSFTGIGGGGEQFF. The CDR3 DNA is TGCGCCAGCAGCTTCACAGGGATTGGGGGTGGGGGAGAGCAGTTCTTC. Complete variable domain (other parts from reference TRBV5-1 and TRBJ2-1): KAGVTQTPRYLIKTRGQQVTLSCSPISGHRSVSWYQQTPGQGLQFLFEYFSETQRNKGNFPGRFSGRQFSNSRSEMNVSTLELGDSALYLCASSFTGIGGGGEQFFGPGTRLTVL.

This clonotype was recorded many times. The rearrangement uses TRBV12-3 or TRBV12-4 and TRBJ2-1; D ambiguous. With 4 bases removed from V and 5 bases from J, the gap between germline ends came to 12 bases. The CDR3 runs to 14 residues. CDR3 bases: TGTGCCAGCAGTTCAGCCGATTGGAACAATGAGCAGTTCTTC. The encoded protein is CASSSADWNNEQFF.

This clonotype was counted many times. The rearrangement uses TRBV20-1 and TRBJ2-3; 13 bases fit TRBD2. The CDR3 totals 14 residues. Trimming removed 2 bases from V and 6 bases from J; junction bases left unmatched: 2. Germline V gene sequence: CDR1 DFQATT, CDR2 SNEGSKA (reference sequence). CDR3 sequence reads: CSARTSGGADTQYF. As DNA, the CDR3 is TGCAGTGCTAGAACTAGCGGGGGGGCGGATACGCAGTATTTT.